Listed below are T cell receptor beta chains from one sample, sequenced in a study of control samples from healthy donors and cancer patients. Libraries were prepared by immunoSEQ multiplex PCR; TCRdb keeps only in-frame clonotypes and omits some of them. The sample contains fewer than 60,000 clones, 70% to 90% of which appear only once. Sequenced: PBMCs. These receptors were collected from a woman in her sixties or seventies with lung cancer. Both conserved end residues are part of each CDR3. Fields, in order: V gene, J gene, D gene, CDR3 protein. D genes are given only for firm matches.

v_gene: TRBV24-1; j_gene: TRBJ2-7; d_gene: TRBD1; CDR3aa: CATSDRHSRGLYEQYF
v_gene: TRBV13; j_gene: TRBJ2-7; d_gene: TRBD1; CDR3aa: CASSLGTGGANKVEQYF
v_gene: TRBV28; j_gene: TRBJ1-4; d_gene: TRBD1; CDR3aa: CASSLLQGALNEKLFF
v_gene: TRBV28; j_gene: TRBJ2-1; d_gene: -; CDR3aa: CASRMPLAGYNEQFF
v_gene: TRBV7-3; j_gene: TRBJ2-3; d_gene: -; CDR3aa: CASSPSGDTQYF
v_gene: TRBV14; j_gene: TRBJ2-5; d_gene: TRBD2; CDR3aa: CASSQRGGRSETQYF
v_gene: TRBV9; j_gene: TRBJ2-7; d_gene: -; CDR3aa: CASSVEGNRREQYF
v_gene: TRBV5-1; j_gene: TRBJ1-4; d_gene: TRBD1; CDR3aa: CASSMGQTNEKLFF
v_gene: TRBV3-1/TRBV3-2; j_gene: TRBJ2-7; d_gene: TRBD1; CDR3aa: CASSQGGDRGFYEQYF
v_gene: TRBV19; j_gene: TRBJ2-3; d_gene: -; CDR3aa: CASSSLRTSTDTQYF
v_gene: TRBV6-5; j_gene: TRBJ1-6; d_gene: -; CDR3aa: CASTSAGPNSPLHF
v_gene: TRBV5-1; j_gene: TRBJ1-1; d_gene: -; CDR3aa: CASSLDALNTEAFF
v_gene: TRBV27; j_gene: TRBJ1-2; d_gene: -; CDR3aa: CASSPGPSQGYTF
v_gene: TRBV11-2; j_gene: TRBJ1-1; d_gene: -; CDR3aa: CASSLYWDTEAFF
v_gene: TRBV5-4; j_gene: TRBJ1-6; d_gene: TRBD1; CDR3aa: CASSQGTGGVNSPLHF
v_gene: TRBV10-3; j_gene: TRBJ2-1; d_gene: -; CDR3aa: CAISAGGGGTGSNEQFF
v_gene: TRBV5-1; j_gene: TRBJ2-1; d_gene: -; CDR3aa: CASSYLKVSSYNEQFF
v_gene: TRBV19; j_gene: TRBJ1-1; d_gene: TRBD1; CDR3aa: CASSIDRENTEAFF
v_gene: TRBV28; j_gene: TRBJ1-2; d_gene: TRBD1; CDR3aa: CASRRTGGGYGYTF
v_gene: TRBV6-4; j_gene: TRBJ1-1; d_gene: -; CDR3aa: CASSWARNTEAFF
v_gene: TRBV27; j_gene: TRBJ1-2; d_gene: TRBD1; CDR3aa: CASSLSTGSGYTF
v_gene: TRBV11-2; j_gene: TRBJ1-3; d_gene: -; CDR3aa: CASSSSRVSTIYF